A single sample is the source of the 25 T cell receptor beta chains below, sequenced in a study of spatial heterogeneity in lung cancer. Noted time point: sample taken at primary tumor resection. The sequenced material consisted of unsorted whole RNA from tumor, nontumor lung or frozen PBMC. Using its own MiXCR run on the 5' RACE reads, TCRdb lists one record per CDR3 protein. The data contain tens of thousands of distinct CDR3 sequences, under 6.5% of them singletons. Here the sequenced sample was PBMCs, taken at surgery. These receptors all stem from a male donor with early-stage non-small cell lung cancer.

The V gene is TRBV28, the J gene TRBJ2-1; 11 bases are shared with TRBD2. The trim removed 6 bases at V and 2 bases at J, leaving 6 bases unmatched. The CDR3 is 16 amino acids. Germline CDR1 reads MDHEN; CDR2 reads SYDVKM. The CDR3 region has the DNA TGTGCCAGCAGAACCGATAGCGGGGGGGCCTACAATGAGCAGTTCTTC. Translation gives CASRTDSGGAYNEQFF.

This clonotype was seen just once. A clone one base away is much larger, so this may be a read error. The chain joins TRBV6-2 or TRBV6-3 to TRBJ2-1; TRBD1 matches 7 bases. Looked up from germline, CDR1 is MNHEY and CDR2 is SVGEGT. This CDR3 comprises 12 residues. In DNA form, the CDR3 reads TGTGCCGCCTGGACAGGAAGCAATGGGCAGTTCTTC. This codes for CAAWTGSNGQFF.

This clonotype showed up many times. The rearrangement joins TRBV4-3 to TRBJ1-1; D is ambiguous. Trimming left V 4 bases short and J 2 bases short, with 11 bases between. The germline CDR1 and CDR2 sequences are LGHNA and YSLEER. This CDR3 has 14 amino acids. CDR3 DNA sequence: TGCGCCAGCAGCCTAAGAGCCAGAAACACTGAAGCTTTCTTT. Translated: CASSLRARNTEAFF.

This clonotype was counted between two and nine times. V usage is TRBV6-5 and J usage is TRBJ2-7, with TRBD1 as a possible D gene (5 bases). The CDR3 sequence is 11 residues long. Germline V gives CDR1 MNHEY, CDR2 SVGAGI. Trimming shortened V by 2 bases and J by 6 bases, and 5 bases separated the two germline ends. The CDR3 DNA reads TGTGCCAGCAGTTACGGGGCCGAGCAGTACTTC. Translation gives CASSYGAEQYF.

This clonotype was detected many times. This rearrangement joins TRBV20-1 to TRBJ2-3, with D perhaps matching TRBD2 (7 bases). V was shortened by 6 bases and J by 2 bases, with 12 bases between the two germline ends. Germline values: CDR1 DFQATT, CDR2 SNEGSKA (reference sequence). The CDR3 has 13 amino acids. The CDR3 bases are TGCAGTGCCCCCCGGGGGGCCACAGATACGCAGTATTTT. As protein: CSAPRGATDTQYF.

J is TRBJ1-6 and V is TRBV2; 7 bases fit TRBD1. The CDR3 sequence is 18 residues long. The ends lost 5 bases at V and 2 bases at J; junction bases unmatched: 12. The germline CDR1 and CDR2 sequences are SNHLY and FYNNEI. For the CDR3, the DNA is TGTGCCAGCAGTTTCTCCCCGACAGGGATAACCTATAATTCACCCCTCCACTTT. Its protein product is CASSFSPTGITYNSPLHF.

There are a few counts of this clonotype. The chain recombines TRBV6-5 with TRBJ1-1; 8 bases fit TRBD1. The J segment lost 10 bases and the V segment lost 6 bases, leaving 7 bases of the junction unmatched. In germline, CDR1 is MNHEY, CDR2 SVGAGI. CDR3 length equals 12 residues. For the CDR3, the DNA is TGTGCCAGCAGAGACAGGGGACCCGCAGCTTTCTTT. Amino acids: CASRDRGPAAFF.

As regards this clonotype: A much larger clone lies one base from this, so it may be a read error. The J gene is TRBJ1-5, the V gene TRBV20-1; TRBD1 matches 9 bases. The CDR3 is made up of 14 amino acids. Germline V CDR1 and CDR2: DFQATT, SNEGSKA (reference sequence). Here the CDR3 DNA reads TGCAGTGCGGGACGGACAGGGGCGAATCAGCTCCAGCATTTT. This codes for CSAGRTGANQLQHF.

This clonotype was picked up many times. This sequence joins TRBV7-8 and TRBJ1-6, with TRBD1 as a possible D gene (6 bases). The V and J ends lost 1 base and 10 bases respectively, with 14 bases between them. The CDR3 is made up of 15 amino acids. Germline loops: CDR1 SGHVS, CDR2 FQNEAQ. The CDR3 loop is CASSLDTGKRSPLHF. In DNA form, the CDR3 reads TGTGCCAGCAGCTTAGATACAGGGAAAAGATCACCCCTCCACTTT.

This clonotype was found many times. The chain is built from TRBV28 and TRBJ1-1; TRBD1 agrees at 8 bases. Germline V CDR1 and CDR2: MDHEN, SYDVKM. The V and J ends lost 5 bases and 6 bases, in that order; junction bases with no gene match: 14. This CDR3 contains 16 residues. Here the CDR3 DNA reads TGTGCCAGCAGTCGACTGGACAGGGTGGTTTACTCTGAAGCTTTCTTT. It yields the protein CASSRLDRVVYSEAFF.

This clonotype was observed many times. V and J are TRBV27 and TRBJ1-4, with no clear D. V gave up 3 bases and J gave up 12 bases, with 14 bases separating them. The CDR3 runs 13 residues. Germline V gives CDR1 MNHEY, CDR2 SMNVEV (reference sequence). The CDR3 loop reads CASSFDTRGELFF. CDR3 bases: TGTGCCAGCAGTTTTGACACACGTGGGGAACTGTTTTTT.

This clonotype has a single count. This rearrangement joins TRBV11-2 to TRBJ2-1, with D tentatively TRBD2 (6 bases). The CDR3 extends over 15 amino acids. Germline V lookup: CDR1 SGHAT, CDR2 FQNNGV. V was shortened by 5 bases and J by 4 bases, with 15 bases between the two germline ends. Here the CDR3 reads CASSPPGTRYNEQFF. The CDR3, as DNA: TGTGCCAGCAGCCCCCCTGGGACTCGATACAATGAGCAGTTCTTC.

Many counts were recorded for this clonotype. The chain is built from TRBV7-9 and TRBJ1-6; a possible D gene is TRBD1 (6 bases). V lost 5 bases, J lost 6 bases, and 11 bases lay in between. CDR3 length equals 14 residues. Germline V gene lookup returns CDR1 SEHNR and CDR2 FQNEAQ (reference sequence). The DNA for the CDR3 is TGTGCCAGCAGCCAGGACAGAACTAATTCACCCCTCCACTTT. This gives the protein CASSQDRTNSPLHF.

This clonotype was counted a few times. The chain recombines TRBV7-2 with TRBJ1-1; D is perhaps TRBD1 (5 bases). V lost 5 bases to trimming and J lost 1 base, with 8 bases between them. CDR1 is SGHTA, CDR2 FQGNSA, per germline. The CDR3 has 13 residues. CDR3 sequence: CASSIQENTEAFF. CDR3 DNA: TGTGCCAGCAGCATACAGGAGAACACTGAAGCTTTCTTT.

The chain has TRBV6-1 and TRBJ2-3, with 7 bases that match TRBD2. The CDR3 is 14 amino acids. Germline trimming cut 6 bases from V and 4 bases from J; bases unmatched to any gene: 7. Per the germline V gene, CDR1 is MNHNS and CDR2 is SASEGT. CDR3 in amino acids: CASSDQGGADTQYF. CDR3 sequence (DNA): TGTGCCAGCAGCGACCAGGGAGGGGCAGATACGCAGTATTTT.

Worth noting for this clonotype: A single base separates this from a much larger clone, so it may be a read error. This likely comes from a read error, as the CDR3 has no conserved phenylalanine or tryptophan at its end. V gene TRBV28 combines with J gene TRBJ1-6; 8 nucleotides agree with TRBD1. The J segment lost 9 bases and the V segment lost 6 bases, leaving 7 bases of the junction unmatched. This CDR3 contains 14 residues. The germline V gene encodes CDR1 MDHEN and CDR2 SYDVKM. The DNA for the CDR3 is TGTGCCAGCAGACGGACAGGGTTTATTTCACCCCTCCACCTT. Its translation: CASRRTGFISPLHL.

The genes are TRBV7-2 and TRBJ2-3, with unresolved D. Germline lookup yields CDR1 SGHTA and CDR2 FQGNSA. This CDR3 has 14 residues. V was clipped by 1 base and J by 1 base, with 6 bases between them. Here the CDR3 DNA reads TGTGCCAGCAGCTTAGGTCCTCGCACAGATACGCAGTATTTT. It is translated as CASSLGPRTDTQYF. Full variable domain (missing parts from reference TRBV7-2 and TRBJ2-3): GAGVSQSPSNKVTEKGKDVELRCDPISGHTALYWYRQSLGQGLEFLIYFQGNSAPDKSGLPSDRFSAERTGGSVSTLTIQRTQQEDSAVYLCASSLGPRTDTQYFGPGTRLTVL.

This clonotype has just a few counts. The chain carries TRBV2 and TRBJ2-7; D is ambiguous. CDR3 length: 15 residues. The germline V gene encodes CDR1 SNHLY and CDR2 FYNNEI. Trimming cost V 8 bases and J 3 bases, with 20 bases left between them. The CDR3: CASLQSLSTRYEQYF. DNA of the CDR3: TGTGCCAGCTTGCAGAGCCTTTCGACACGCTACGAGCAGTACTTC.

This clonotype was detected ten times or more. The chain employs TRBV20-1 and TRBJ2-3; D is undetermined. The CDR3 consists of 14 residues. Trimming cost V 0 bases and J 0 bases, with 7 bases left between them. Germline CDR1 reads DFQATT; CDR2 reads SNEGSKA (reference sequence). The CDR3: CSARDPHSTDTQYF. CDR3 bases: TGCAGTGCTAGAGATCCCCATAGCACAGATACGCAGTATTTT.

The count of this clonotype is one. Just one base apart from a much larger clone, this may be a read error. The CDR3 loop reads CASSPSANTGEMFF. CDR3 bases: TGTGCCAGCTCACCTTCAGCGAACACCGGGGAGATGTTTTTT. The V gene is TRBV18, the J gene TRBJ2-2; tentatively, D is TRBD2 (5 bases). CDR3 length equals 14 residues. The V gene's germline CDR1 is KGHSH and CDR2 LQKENI.

This clonotype was counted many times. The genes are TRBV4-3 and TRBJ2-1; 10 bases line up with TRBD2. This CDR3 region has 15 residues. Unmatched junction bases numbered 6, after V lost 4 bases and J lost 6 bases. Germline assignment: CDR1 LGHNA and CDR2 YSLEER. CDR3 sequence: CASSLSSGGGNEQFF. CDR3 coding DNA: TGCGCCAGCAGCCTCTCTAGCGGGGGCGGCAATGAGCAGTTCTTC.

This clonotype was seen more than once but under ten times. This sequence joins TRBV14 and TRBJ1-6; D call uncertain. The germline V gene encodes CDR1 SGHDN and CDR2 FVKESK. Trimming pared 2 bases from V and 8 bases from J, leaving 7 bases between. This CDR3 has 13 residues. CDR3 residues: CASSQYRDSPLHF. The CDR3 DNA reads TGTGCCAGCAGCCAATATCGGGATTCACCCCTCCACTTT.

The sample holds many counts of this clonotype. This chain's CDR3 is CASSQAGASYNEQFF. In DNA, the CDR3 is TGTGCCAGCAGCCAAGCGGGGGCTTCCTACAATGAGCAGTTCTTC. The J gene is TRBJ2-1, the V gene TRBV3-1; tentatively, D is TRBD1 or TRBD2 (6 bases each). V was trimmed by 1 base and J by 1 base, leaving 8 bases between them. From germline, CDR1 is LGHDT and CDR2 YNNKEL (reference sequence). The CDR3 contains 15 residues.

This clonotype was detected many times. This chain connects TRBV5-1 to TRBJ2-1, with D unclear. Germline CDR1 reads SGHRS; CDR2 reads YFSETQ. Trimming shortened V by 4 bases and J by 0 bases, and 11 bases separated the two germline ends. This CDR3 is 15 amino acids long. For the CDR3, the DNA is TGCGCCAGCAGCCCTACACTGGGCTCCTACAATGAGCAGTTCTTC. Its translation is CASSPTLGSYNEQFF.

This clonotype was counted ten times or more. This chain joins TRBV30 and TRBJ2-2, with 10 positions matching TRBD1. The CDR3 loop spans 16 amino acids. In germline, CDR1 is GTSNPN, CDR2 SVGIG (reference sequence). J lost 7 bases, V lost 2 bases, and 10 bases had no gene match. The CDR3 nucleotides are TGTGCCTGGAGTCGGGGACGACAGGGGGCGGTCGGGGAGCTGTTTTTT. Translation gives CAWSRGRQGAVGELFF.